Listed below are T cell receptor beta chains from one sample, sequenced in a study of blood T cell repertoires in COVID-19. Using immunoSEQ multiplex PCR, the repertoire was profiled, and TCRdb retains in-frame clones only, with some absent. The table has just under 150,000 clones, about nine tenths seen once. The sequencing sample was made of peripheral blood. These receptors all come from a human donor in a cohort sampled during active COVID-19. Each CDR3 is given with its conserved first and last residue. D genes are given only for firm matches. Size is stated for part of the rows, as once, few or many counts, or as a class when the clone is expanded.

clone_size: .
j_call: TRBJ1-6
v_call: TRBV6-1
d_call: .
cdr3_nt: TGTGCCAGCAGTGGAAGTAGCCGGGGAGGCTATAATTCACCCCTCCACTTT
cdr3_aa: CASSGSSRGGYNSPLHF

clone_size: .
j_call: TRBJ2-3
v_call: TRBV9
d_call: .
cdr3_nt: TGTGCCAGCAGCGTAGGGGGGCCAGCAGATACGCAGTATTTT
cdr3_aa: CASSVGGPADTQYF

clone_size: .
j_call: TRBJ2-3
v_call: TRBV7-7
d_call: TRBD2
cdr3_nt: TGTGCTAGCAGCCCGGGACTAGGGTACACAGATACGCAGTATTTT
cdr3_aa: CASSPGLGYTDTQYF

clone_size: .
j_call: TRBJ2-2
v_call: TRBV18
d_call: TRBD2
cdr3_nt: TGTGCCAGCTCCCCTAGGCGGGGGGGCCACACCGGGGAGCTGTTTTTT
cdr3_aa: CASSPRRGGHTGELFF

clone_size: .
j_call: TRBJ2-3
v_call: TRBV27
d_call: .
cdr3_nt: TGTGCCAGCAGTTTATCGGAGGGGTGGCGGGATACGCAGTATTTT
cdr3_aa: CASSLSEGWRDTQYF

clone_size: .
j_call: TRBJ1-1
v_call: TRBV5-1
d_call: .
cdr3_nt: TGCGCCAGCAGCTTGAAGGGAGAGAACACTGAAGCTTTCTTT
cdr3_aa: CASSLKGENTEAFF

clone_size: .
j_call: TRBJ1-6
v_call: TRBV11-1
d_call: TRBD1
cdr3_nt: TGTGCCAGCAGCTTGGGACAGAAAAATTCACCCCTCCACTTT
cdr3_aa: CASSLGQKNSPLHF

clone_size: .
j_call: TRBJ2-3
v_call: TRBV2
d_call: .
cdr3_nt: TGTGCCAGCAGTGAAATACCGGGGTACACAGATACGCAGTATTTT
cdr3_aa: CASSEIPGYTDTQYF

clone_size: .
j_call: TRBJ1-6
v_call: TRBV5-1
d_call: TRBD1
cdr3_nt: TGCGCCAGCAGCTGGGACAGGGATTCACCCCTCCACTTT
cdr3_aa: CASSWDRDSPLHF

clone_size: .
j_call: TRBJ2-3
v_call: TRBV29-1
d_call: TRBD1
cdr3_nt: TGCAGCGTTGAACCCGGACAGGGGAGCACAGATACGCAGTATTTT
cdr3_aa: CSVEPGQGSTDTQYF

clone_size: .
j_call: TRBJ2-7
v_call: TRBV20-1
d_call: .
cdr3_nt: TGCAGTGCTAGTAGACAGGCCGTCTACGAGCAGTACTTC
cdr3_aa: CSASRQAVYEQYF

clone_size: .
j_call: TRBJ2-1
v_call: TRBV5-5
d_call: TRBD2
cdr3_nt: TGTGCCAGCACCCCCCTGGGTAGCGGGGGCTCAGAGGAGCAGTTCTTC
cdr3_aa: CASTPLGSGGSEEQFF

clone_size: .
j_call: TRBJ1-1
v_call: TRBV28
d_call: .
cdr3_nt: TGTGCCAGCAGGGTATTAGAGGGCACTGAAGCTTTCTTT
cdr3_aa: CASRVLEGTEAFF

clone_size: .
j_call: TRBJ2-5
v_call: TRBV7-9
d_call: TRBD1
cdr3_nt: TGTGCCAGCAGCTTGACCGGGACAGTAGAGACCCAGTACTTC
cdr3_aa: CASSLTGTVETQYF

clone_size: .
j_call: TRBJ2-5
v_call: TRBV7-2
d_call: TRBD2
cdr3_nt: TGTGCCAGCAGCTTAGGACTAGCGGGGATCGGGGAGACCCAGTACTTC
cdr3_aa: CASSLGLAGIGETQYF

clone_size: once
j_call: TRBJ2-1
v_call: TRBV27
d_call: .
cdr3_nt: TGTGCCAGCAGTTTACGGGGGGCTGGCTACAATGAGCAGTTCTTC
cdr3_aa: CASSLRGAGYNEQFF

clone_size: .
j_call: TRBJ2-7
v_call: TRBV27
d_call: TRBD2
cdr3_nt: TGTGCCAGCAGTGAAACGGGGGGGCCCTACGAGCAGTACTTC
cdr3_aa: CASSETGGPYEQYF

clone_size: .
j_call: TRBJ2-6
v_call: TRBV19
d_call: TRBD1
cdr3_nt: TGTGCCACTAGGTACCGGGACAGGGGTCCCGGGGCCAACGTCCTGACTTTC
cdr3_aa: CATRYRDRGPGANVLTF

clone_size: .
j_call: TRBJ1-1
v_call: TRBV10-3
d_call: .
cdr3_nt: TGTGCCATCAGTGGAGGCCTTCCGAACACTGAAGCTTTCTTT
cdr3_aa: CAISGGLPNTEAFF

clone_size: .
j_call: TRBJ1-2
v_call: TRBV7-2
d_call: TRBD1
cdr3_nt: TGTGCCAGCAGCCGGGGACAGAATTCAGGCTACACCTTC
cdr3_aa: CASSRGQNSGYTF

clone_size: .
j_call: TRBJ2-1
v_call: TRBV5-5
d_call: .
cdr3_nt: TGTGCCAGCAGCCCGGAGGGGTATCGGGACAATGAGCAGTTCTTC
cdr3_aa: CASSPEGYRDNEQFF

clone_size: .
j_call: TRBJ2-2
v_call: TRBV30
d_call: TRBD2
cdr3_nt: TGTGCCTGGGACCTCTGGGGCGGGGGGCCGAACACCGGGGAGCTGTTTTTT
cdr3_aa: CAWDLWGGGPNTGELFF

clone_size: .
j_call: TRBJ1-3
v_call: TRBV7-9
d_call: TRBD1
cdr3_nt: TGTGCCAGCAGCTCCGGGACAGGCTCTGGAAACACCATATATTTT
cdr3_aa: CASSSGTGSGNTIYF

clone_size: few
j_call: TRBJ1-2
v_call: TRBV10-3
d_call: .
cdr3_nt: TGTGCCATCAGTGAGCGGGCTAACTATGGCTACACCTTC
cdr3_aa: CAISERANYGYTF